This entry lists 10 T cell receptor beta chains sequenced from one sample in a study of T cells after somatic rescue of genetic block. TCRdb's table, derived via immunoSEQ multiplex PCR, lists solely in-frame clones and lacks some. The sample includes 85,000 to 90,000 clones, about nine tenths of them seen just once. Material for sequencing was peripheral blood mononuclear cells (PBMCs). These TCRs come from a woman aged 18 to 35.

V is TRBV6-1 and J is TRBJ2-1, with TRBD2 matching over 10 bases. The germline V gene has CDR1 MNHNS and CDR2 SASEGT. The CDR3 sequence is 14 residues long. Unmatched junction bases numbered 4, after V lost 4 bases and J lost 7 bases. The CDR3 is CASSGGLASNEQFF. The CDR3 DNA reads as TGTGCCAGCAGTGGGGGACTAGCGTCAAATGAGCAGTTCTTC.

This clone was observed once. The V and J genes are TRBV7-9 and TRBJ1-2; D is undetermined. V shed 5 bases and J shed 3 bases, with 19 bases lying between them. Per the germline V gene, CDR1 is SEHNR and CDR2 is FQNEAQ (reference sequence). The CDR3 runs to 16 residues. The CDR3 loop reads CASSHHEGNSHYGYTF. The CDR3 DNA sequence: TGTGCCAGCAGCCACCATGAAGGGAACAGCCACTATGGCTACACCTTC.

The rearrangement uses TRBV7-9 and TRBJ2-6; D unresolved. Trimming removed 1 base from V and 0 bases from J, with 16 bases in between. The CDR3 runs 19 residues. Germline CDR1 and CDR2: SEHNR and FQNEAQ (reference sequence). The CDR3 DNA follows: TGTGCCAGCAGCTTAGTGCCCCAACGGACCAGCTCTGGGGCCAACGTCCTGACTTTC. Residues: CASSLVPQRTSSGANVLTF.

This chain links TRBV10-3 with TRBJ2-1; D perhaps matches TRBD1 (5 bases). V lost 5 bases and J 7 bases, leaving 12 bases between the germline ends. CDR3 length: 13 amino acids. Germline lookup yields CDR1 ENHRY and CDR2 SYGVKD. Written as DNA, the CDR3 is TGTGCCATCAGTTGGCAGGGTGTGAATGAGCAGTTCTTC. This translates into CAISWQGVNEQFF.

This rearrangement joins TRBV28 to TRBJ2-1, with a possible D match to TRBD2 (5 bases). Germline CDR1 MDHEN, CDR2 SYDVKM. Trimming cost V 0 bases and J 0 bases, with 9 bases left between them. The CDR3 spans 16 residues. CDR3 sequence (DNA): TGTGCCAGCAGTTTATGGGCGGGTCCCTCCTACAATGAGCAGTTCTTC. Its protein product is CASSLWAGPSYNEQFF.

The genes are TRBV7-9 and TRBJ2-7; maybe TRBD2 (5 bases). This CDR3 comprises 12 residues. The germline V and J ends were trimmed by 3 bases and 6 bases, with 9 bases remaining between them. The germline CDR1 and CDR2 sequences are SEHNR and FQNEAQ (reference sequence). CDR3 sequence reads: CASSFGVSEQYF. The CDR3 nucleotides are TGTGCCAGCAGCTTCGGGGTGAGCGAGCAGTACTTC.

This chain links TRBV6-5 with TRBJ1-5; D gene ambiguous. Trimming removed 0 bases from V and 3 bases from J, with 12 bases in between. CDR1 is MNHEY, CDR2 SVGAGI, per germline. This CDR3 has 16 residues. The CDR3 here is CASSYSSSGINQPQHF. The DNA of the CDR3 is TGTGCCAGCAGTTACTCTTCATCGGGTATCAATCAGCCCCAGCATTTT.

The CDR3 DNA reads TGTGCCAGCAGCCTCCAGAAGGAGGGAGTTTGGGACAATGAGCAGTTCTTC. This gives the protein CASSLQKEGVWDNEQFF. The genes are TRBV11-2 and TRBJ2-1; D may be TRBD2 (6 bases). V was cut by 5 bases and J by 5 bases, with 22 bases left in between. Germline V gene lookup returns CDR1 SGHAT and CDR2 FQNNGV. This CDR3 is built from 17 residues.

The genes are TRBV6-1 and TRBJ2-6; a weak D match, TRBD1 (6 bases). The CDR3 has 14 amino acids. CDR1 is MNHNS and CDR2 is SASEGT in the germline V gene. Trimming stripped 11 bases from V and 4 bases from J, with 15 bases between. The CDR3 here is CAVRTGTGANVLTF. The DNA for the CDR3 is TGTGCCGTGCGGACCGGGACAGGGGCCAACGTCCTGACTTTC.

Only one count was recorded for this clone. In nucleotides, the CDR3 is TGTGCCAGCAGCTCGGGGACCGCAGCTAACTATGGCTACACCTTC. As protein: CASSSGTAANYGYTF. This chain connects TRBV7-3 to TRBJ1-2, with D perhaps TRBD1 (5 bases). V was trimmed by 4 bases and J by 0 bases, leaving 12 bases between them. Germline V gives CDR1 SGHTA, CDR2 FQGTGA. CDR3 size: 15 residues.